These 10 T cell receptor beta chains were all obtained from the same sample, sequenced in a study of long-term antiretroviral therapy in people with HIV. Sequencing used immunoSEQ v3.0 at survey level. Method: immunoSEQ multiplex PCR; TCRdb's copy keeps in-frame clones and lacks some. Of approximately 12,000 clones listed, roughly 82% are singletons. The sequencing here drew on unsorted PBMCs, taken roughly 8 years after starting antiretroviral therapy. These receptors originate from a man aged 45-65 years with HIV.

The CDR3 region is CASRGLTNEKLFF. In nucleotides, the CDR3 is TGTGCCAGCAGGGGCCTGACTAATGAAAAACTGTTTTTT. J is TRBJ1-4 and V is TRBV7-8; unclear D gene. The CDR3 spans 13 residues. V was clipped by 6 bases and J by 2 bases, with 7 bases between them. CDR1 is SGHVS and CDR2 is FQNEAQ in the germline V gene. The whole variable domain, remainder taken from reference TRBV7-8 and TRBJ1-4, is GAGVSQSPRYKVAKRGQDVALRCDPISGHVSLFWYQQALGQGPEFLTYFQNEAQLDKSGLPSDRFFAERPEGSVSTLKIQRTQQEDSAVYLCASRGLTNEKLFFGSGTQLSVL.

V is TRBV25-1 and J is TRBJ1-3; no clear D. This CDR3 spans 16 amino acids. The V and J ends lost 6 bases and 2 bases respectively, with 17 bases between them. The germline CDR1 and CDR2 sequences are MGHDK and SYGVNS. The DNA for the CDR3 is TGTGCCAGCAGCCCCTATGCGAGGGATACTGGAAACACCATATATTTT. It is translated as CASSPYARDTGNTIYF.

The chain joins TRBV29-1 to TRBJ2-7, with D possibly being TRBD1 or TRBD2 (5 bases each). The V end was cut by 6 bases, the J end by 3 bases, with 12 bases between. The CDR3 has 12 residues. From germline, CDR1 is SQVTM and CDR2 ANQGSEA. The CDR3 reads CSVGDGDYEQYF. The CDR3 DNA sequence: TGCAGCGTGGGGGACGGCGACTACGAGCAGTACTTC.

V and J are TRBV7-9 and TRBJ1-1; 8 nucleotides align to TRBD1. V shed 4 bases and J 1 base; nucleotides not matched to a gene: 5. In germline, CDR1 is SEHNR, CDR2 FQNEAQ (reference sequence). The CDR3 has 15 amino acids. CDR3 amino acids: CASSSRDRRNTEAFF. The CDR3 DNA is TGTGCCAGCAGCTCCAGGGACAGGCGGAACACTGAAGCTTTCTTT.

The chain employs TRBV5-6 and TRBJ1-2, with TRBD1 identical over 7 bases. The CDR3 loop spans 17 amino acids. The germline V gene encodes CDR1 SGHDT and CDR2 YYEEEE. The trim removed 6 bases at V and 0 bases at J, leaving 14 bases unmatched. The CDR3 region is CASTLSGDSRPNYGYTF. DNA for the CDR3: TGTGCCAGCACCCTCAGCGGGGACAGTAGACCTAACTATGGCTACACCTTC. The variable domain in full, completed from reference TRBV5-6 and TRBJ1-2, reads DAGVTQSPTHLIKTRGQQVTLRCSPKSGHDTVSWYQQALGQGPQFIFQYYEEEERQRGNFPDRFSGHQFPNYSSELNVNALLLGDSALYLCASTLSGDSRPNYGYTFGSGTRLTVV.

This clone has a single count. This chain uses TRBV25-1 with TRBJ2-1; D possibly uses TRBD1 or TRBD2 (5 bases each). CDR1 and CDR2 from the germline V gene are MGHDK and SYGVNS. The CDR3 sequence is 13 residues long. V was trimmed by 0 bases and J by 9 bases, leaving 9 bases between them. The CDR3 here is CASSEYTGTEQFF. CDR3 in DNA: TGTGCCAGCAGTGAATATACGGGGACTGAGCAGTTCTTC.

This clone occurred once. J is TRBJ1-2 and V is TRBV5-1; D gene unclear. The V end was cut by 0 bases, the J end by 0 bases, with 15 bases between. Germline CDR1 reads SGHRS; CDR2 reads YFSETQ. The CDR3 has 17 amino acids. The CDR3 loop is CASSLAYGEGANYGYTF. The CDR3 DNA is TGCGCCAGCAGCTTGGCATACGGTGAGGGAGCTAACTATGGCTACACCTTC.

The chain carries TRBV9 and TRBJ2-7, with 7 bases fitting TRBD1. Trimming cost V 3 bases and J 1 base; bases outside gene matches: 7. The CDR3 runs 15 residues. Germline V gene data show CDR1 as SGDLS and CDR2 as YYNGEE. DNA for the CDR3: TGTGCCAGCAGCGGGGACAGTTCCGCGTCCTACGAGCAGTACTTC. It specifies CASSGDSSASYEQYF.

This chain joins TRBV19 and TRBJ1-1, with TRBD1 matching over 7 bases. The CDR3 has 17 amino acids. Losses at the gene ends were 1 base for V and 7 bases for J; bases not matched to a gene: 15. In germline, CDR1 is LNHDA, CDR2 SQIVND (reference sequence). In DNA, the CDR3 is TGTGCCAGTAGTATAGGGTGGACAGGACGGGGAGTATATGAAGCTTTCTTT. It translates to CASSIGWTGRGVYEAFF.

The CDR3 loop reads CASSPSYTGELFF. The CDR3, as DNA: TGTGCCAGCAGTCCTTCCTACACCGGGGAGCTGTTTTTT. The V call is TRBV27, the J call TRBJ2-2; D is ambiguous. V was cut by 5 bases and J by 3 bases, with 7 bases left in between. Per germline, CDR1 MNHEY and CDR2 SMNVEV (reference sequence). This CDR3 region has 13 residues.